This TCR beta chain was sequenced during a study of PD-1 blockade in classical Hodgkin lymphoma. Whole-study results and caveats: While CD8+ TCR diversity did not rise significantly by C4D1, CD4+ TCR diversity did. Those achieving complete response showed baseline diversity like newly diagnosed patients. With respect to the repertoire differences, their causes, possibly disease activity or prior therapy, remain undefined. Reports indicated that newly diagnosed patients had lower baseline TCR diversity than healthy donors did.

Method: immunoSEQ multiplex PCR; TCRdb's copy keeps in-frame clones and lacks some. The repertoire holds about 39,000 clones, just over 75% seen once, with around 10% in the top ten. Sample time point: cycle 4 day 1 (C4D1), after more than five weeks of nivolumab. Each of the patients experienced relapse following autologous stem cell transplantation, and their brentuximab vedotin exposure differed. As to this clone: Its target is unknown.

Trimming took off 0 bases at V and 6 bases at J, with 17 bases between the two ends. Germline values: CDR1 MNHNY, CDR2 SVGAGI (reference sequence). The CDR3 sequence is 16 residues long. The sample was peripheral blood mononuclear cells (PBMCs), taken before the fourth cycle of nivolumab. The source is a human donor with classical Hodgkin lymphoma. This chain joins TRBV6-6 and TRBJ1-2; D may be TRBD1 (6 bases). The CDR3 region is CASSYSTGGTIDGYTF. Written as DNA, the CDR3 is TGTGCCAGCAGTTACTCGACGGGGGGGACAATTGATGGCTACACCTTC.